This T cell receptor (beta chain) is drawn from a study of cytomegalovirus exposure and HLA in healthy donors. Study-wide points: Evidence from a later analysis indicated that most CMV-associated TCR beta chains looked HLA-restricted. Investigators reported 150 to 200 TCR beta chains as tied to cytomegalovirus. A later analysis associated 15,000 or so TCR beta sequences with HLA alleles at a 0.05 false discovery rate. Most TCR sequences were seen very rarely across donors, but some public TCRs occurred in many.

With 60 Vbeta and 13 Jbeta primers, the PCR was carried out. Produced via immunoSEQ multiplex PCR; TCRdb's table is partial and in-frame only. The table includes about 190,000 clones, roughly 80% detected once. Comment on this clone: Its antigen is unidentified.

CDR3 length equals 13 residues. J gave up 6 bases and V 8 bases, and 3 bases lay outside the gene matches. Germline-derived CDR1 and CDR2 are MDHEN and SYDVKM. Sequencing was done on a sample of PBMCs. This sequence was found in a male donor in good health and CMV-seronegative. This chain joins TRBV28 and TRBJ2-3, with 12 bases matching TRBD1. CDR3 DNA sequence: TGTGCCAGCCGGGACAGGGGGCCTGATACGCAGTATTTT. Amino acid sequence: CASRDRGPDTQYF. Together with reference TRBV28 and TRBJ2-3, the CDR3 gives the full variable domain: DVKVTQSSRYLVKRTGEKVFLECVQDMDHENMFWYRQDPGLGLRLIYFSYDVKMKEKGDIPEGYSVSREKKERFSLILESASTNQTSMYLCASRDRGPDTQYFGPGTRLTVL.